A single sample is the source of the 5 T cell receptor beta chains below, sequenced in a study of CD8 T cells in Susac syndrome. It was with random hexamers that about 0.45 to 1 ug RNA was reverse transcribed. TCRdb passed the immunoSEQ multiplex PCR reads through MiXCR, listing each CDR3 protein once. The table records approximately 260,000 distinct CDR3 sequences, almost 97% of them present only once. Sequencing used CD4+ T cells from PBMCs. These TCRs come from a human donor with Susac syndrome.

The chain joins TRBV30 to TRBJ1-5, with D unclear. V shed 1 base and J shed 4 bases, with 11 bases lying between them. From germline, CDR1 is GTSNPN and CDR2 SVGIG (reference sequence). CDR3 length: 14 amino acids. The CDR3 DNA reads as TGTGCCTGGAGTGGGCAATCCTCGAATCAGCCCCAGCATTTT. It translates to CAWSGQSSNQPQHF.

J is TRBJ1-1 and V is TRBV19; the D is unclear. Trimming pared 5 bases from V and 1 base from J, leaving 11 bases between. Germline-derived CDR1 and CDR2 are LNHDA and SQIVND (reference sequence). The CDR3 covers 14 residues. The CDR3 reads CASSRSAQNTEAFF. In DNA form, the CDR3 reads TGTGCCAGTAGTCGATCCGCTCAGAACACTGAAGCTTTCTTT.

V is TRBV9 and J is TRBJ2-2, with D perhaps given as TRBD1 or TRBD2 (5 bases each). The CDR3 length is 15 residues. Per germline, CDR1 SGDLS and CDR2 YYNGEE. Trimming removed 2 bases at V and 5 bases at J, with 13 bases between. In DNA form, the CDR3 reads TGTGCCAGCAGCGTGGGGATGGGGGAAACCGGGGAGCTGTTTTTT. Its protein product is CASSVGMGETGELFF.

The chain recombines TRBV15 with TRBJ1-5; D is undetermined. The ends were cut back, 1 base at V and 1 base at J, with 8 bases in the middle. CDR3 length: 15 residues. Germline V gene sequence: CDR1 LNHNV, CDR2 YYDKDF (reference sequence). As DNA, the CDR3 is TGTGCCACCAGCAGAGGTCAGATAAGCAATCAGCCCCAGCATTTT. Translated, it gives CATSRGQISNQPQHF.

The chain uses TRBV14 and TRBJ2-5; D ambiguous. The ends were cut back, 1 base at V and 5 bases at J, with 14 bases in the middle. This CDR3 has 15 residues. The germline V gene has CDR1 SGHDN and CDR2 FVKESK. The CDR3 nucleotides read TGTGCCAGCAGCCAAGGTGGGCTTGTGGGTGAGACCCAGTACTTC. This translates into CASSQGGLVGETQYF.